The 24 T cell receptor beta chains below were found in one sample sequenced in a study of Ad26.COV2.S vaccination and SARS-CoV-2 variants. Assay used: immunoSEQ multiplex PCR; TCRdb lists only in-frame clones, some missing. The sample shows roughly 460,000 clones, about nine tenths of them seen only once. Documented treatment: around 19 received Ad26.COV2.S at low or high dose, single or two shots; about 5 received placebo; per-sample allocation not given. Sampling took place 63 days after the first vaccine or placebo injection. The material sequenced was peripheral blood, taken in a trial of Ad26.COV2.S vaccine versus placebo. Receptors were obtained from a person between 18 and 65 years old who received the Ad26.COV2.S COVID-19 vaccine or a placebo.

The chain has TRBV7-2 and TRBJ1-6; D gene uncertain. Germline assignment: CDR1 SGHTA and CDR2 FQGNSA. V lost 1 base and J lost 5, with 12 bases in between. There are 16 residues in the CDR3. CDR3 region: CASSLGFKYHNSPLHF. DNA of the CDR3: TGTGCCAGCAGCTTAGGGTTTAAGTACCATAATTCACCCCTCCACTTT.

V gene TRBV2 combines with J gene TRBJ2-5, with 11 nucleotides matching TRBD1. Trimming removed 6 bases from V and 3 bases from J; junction bases left unmatched: 9. Germline-derived CDR1 and CDR2 are SNHLY and FYNNEI. CDR3 length: 16 amino acids. The CDR3 DNA reads TGTGCCAGCAGCTATTCCCCGGGACAGGGGGAAGAGACCCAGTACTTC. As protein: CASSYSPGQGEETQYF.

J is TRBJ1-1 and V is TRBV7-9, with D maybe TRBD1 (5 bases). Germline V gene sequence: CDR1 SEHNR, CDR2 FQNEAQ (reference sequence). The length of the CDR3 is 15 residues. Trimming shortened V by 1 base and J by 6 bases, and 15 bases separated the two germline ends. This CDR3 is CASSLGTGTFPEAFF. The CDR3 bases are TGTGCCAGCAGCTTAGGCACAGGTACCTTCCCTGAAGCTTTCTTT.

The chain employs TRBV7-3 and TRBJ2-3; D not resolved. With 0 bases removed from V and 2 bases from J, the gap between germline ends came to 6 bases. CDR1 is SGHTA, CDR2 FQGTGA, per germline. This CDR3 has 14 amino acids. The CDR3 region has the DNA TGTGCCAGCAGCTTAACGGCTGCCACAGATACGCAGTATTTT. Amino acids: CASSLTAATDTQYF. The complete variable domain, with remaining parts taken from reference TRBV7-3 and TRBJ2-3, reads GAGVSQTPSNKVTEKGKYVELRCDPISGHTALYWYRQSLGQGPEFLIYFQGTGAADDSGLPNDRFFAVRPEGSVSTLKIQRTERGDSAVYLCASSLTAATDTQYFGPGTRLTVL.

V gene TRBV7-8 combines with J gene TRBJ2-3; 15 positions match TRBD2. The CDR3 spans 17 residues. Germline V gene sequence: CDR1 SGHVS, CDR2 FQNEAQ. The V and J ends lost 5 bases and 3 bases, in that order; junction bases with no gene match: 6. The CDR3 bases are TGTGCCAGCAGCCAAGGACTAGCGGGAGGGGAAACAGATACGCAGTATTTT. It codes for CASSQGLAGGETDTQYF.

This clone appeared once. The same CDR3 arises from other DNA sequences in this sample as well. The chain links TRBV18 to TRBJ2-5, with D maybe TRBD1 (6 bases). V was trimmed by 3 bases and J by 2 bases, leaving 7 bases between them. The CDR3 runs to 13 residues. Germline CDR1 and CDR2: KGHSH and LQKENI. CDR3 amino acids: CASSPGQQETQYF. The CDR3 DNA follows: TGTGCCAGCTCACCGGGACAACAAGAGACCCAGTACTTC.

This rearrangement joins TRBV4-3 to TRBJ2-3, with 9 bases identical to TRBD1. V dropped 4 bases and J dropped 5; count of bases not matched to a gene: 16. Germline V gene lookup returns CDR1 LGHNA and CDR2 YSLEER. This CDR3 region has 18 residues. CDR3 sequence reads: CASSRLPGTGLALDTQYF. CDR3 nucleotide sequence: TGCGCCAGCAGCCGCCTCCCCGGGACAGGGTTGGCGTTAGATACGCAGTATTTT.

With respect to this clone: One end of the junction does not line up with germline, which may come from a read error. The V gene is TRBV7-7, the J gene TRBJ2-7; TRBD1 matches 10 bases. Germline-derived CDR1 and CDR2 are SSHAT and FNYEAQ (reference sequence). The CDR3 contains 15 residues. The CDR3, as DNA: TGTGCTAGCAGCCTTCGACAGGGGGCATCCTACGAGCAGTACTTC. It yields the protein CASSLRQGASYEQYF.

The V call is TRBV7-2, the J call TRBJ1-2, with 7 nucleotides matching TRBD1. Germline CDR1 is SGHTA and CDR2 is FQGNSA. This CDR3 comprises 14 residues. Germline trimming cut 3 bases from V and 4 bases from J; bases unmatched to any gene: 5. Here the CDR3 reads CASSFEGAFYGYTF. CDR3 sequence (DNA): TGTGCCAGCAGCTTCGAGGGGGCTTTCTATGGCTACACCTTC.

This clone was picked up one time. The rearrangement joins TRBV7-3 to TRBJ2-1, with D unclear. The V and J ends lost 5 bases and 3 bases respectively, with 8 bases between them. The CDR3 has 13 residues. Germline CDR1 SGHTA, CDR2 FQGTGA. CDR3 coding DNA: TGTGCCAGCAGCCAATATAGCTACAATGAGCAGTTCTTC. Translation: CASSQYSYNEQFF.

The chain has TRBV6-1 and TRBJ1-2, with 8 bases fitting TRBD1. The germline V gene has CDR1 MNHNS and CDR2 SASEGT. The junction had 5 bases not matched to a gene; V was cut back by 3 bases and J by 8 bases. This CDR3 is built from 13 residues. This chain's CDR3 is CASSDRGRGGYTF. The CDR3 DNA follows: TGTGCCAGCAGTGACAGGGGGCGAGGAGGCTACACCTTC.

This clone was counted a few times. The V call is TRBV29-1, the J call TRBJ1-1; 7 bases fit TRBD1. This CDR3 has 13 residues. Germline CDR1 reads SQVTM; CDR2 reads ANQGSEA. V lost 6 bases and J lost 7; bases outside the gene matches: 11. The CDR3 nucleotides are TGCAGCGTCGGCACAGGGGTCTTCGGTGAAGCTTTCTTT. This codes for CSVGTGVFGEAFF.

This chain connects TRBV5-1 to TRBJ1-2, with 9 bases that match TRBD1. The V and J ends lost 6 bases and 4 bases, in that order; junction bases with no gene match: 1. The CDR3 has 12 amino acids. CDR1 is SGHRS and CDR2 is YFSETQ in the germline V gene. The CDR3 nucleotides are TGCGCCAGCACGACAGGGGGCTATGGCTACACCTTC. This translates into CASTTGGYGYTF.

This rearrangement joins TRBV25-1 to TRBJ1-1; 10 bases agree with TRBD1. CDR1 and CDR2 from the germline V gene are MGHDK and SYGVNS. The CDR3 consists of 15 residues. V lost 4 bases, J lost 3 bases, and 5 bases stayed unmatched. The CDR3 DNA sequence: TGTGCCAGCAGTGGGATCGGGACAGGGGACACTGAAGCTTTCTTT. Translating it yields CASSGIGTGDTEAFF.

This chain uses TRBV30 with TRBJ2-7; 8 nucleotides agree with TRBD1. The CDR3 runs 12 residues. Germline V gene lookup returns CDR1 GTSNPN and CDR2 SVGIG (reference sequence). Unmatched junction bases numbered 4, after V lost 7 bases and J lost 2 bases. The CDR3 region is CALGQGPYEQYF. The DNA of the CDR3 is TGTGCCTTAGGACAGGGTCCCTACGAGCAGTACTTC. Full variable domain (outside the CDR3, taken from reference TRBV30 and TRBJ2-7): SQTIHQWPATLVQPVGSPLSLECTVEGTSNPNLYWYRQAAGRGLQLLFYSVGIGQISSEVPQNLSASRPQDRQFILSSKKLLLSDSGFYLCALGQGPYEQYFGPGTRLTVT.

The gene calls are TRBV6-5 and TRBJ2-2; a possible D gene is TRBD1 (5 bases). CDR3 length equals 14 residues. V shed 6 bases and J shed 6 bases, with 14 bases lying between them. From germline, CDR1 is MNHEY and CDR2 SVGAGI. CDR3 DNA: TGTGCCAGCAGCAGGGTAGGCTTTCCCGGGGAGCTGTTTTTT. Translating gives CASSRVGFPGELFF.

This sequence joins TRBV6-5 and TRBJ1-1; tentative D call: TRBD1 (6 bases). The CDR3 extends over 14 amino acids. V lost 4 bases and J lost 5, with 14 bases in between. The germline V gene encodes CDR1 MNHEY and CDR2 SVGAGI. DNA for the CDR3: TGTGCCAGCAGTTCCCTTAGGGGGAAGACTGAAGCTTTCTTT. It yields the protein CASSSLRGKTEAFF.

Concerning this clone: Other nucleotide sequences from this sample produce the same CDR3. V gene TRBV3-1 (or the pseudogene TRBV3-2) combines with J gene TRBJ1-6; D gene unclear. CDR3 length equals 13 residues. Germline values: CDR1 LGHDT, CDR2 YNNKEL (reference sequence). Trimming took 0 bases from V and 6 from J, leaving 3 bases between them. The CDR3 here is CASSQDRNSPLHF. The CDR3 coding sequence is TGTGCCAGCAGCCAAGATCGTAATTCACCCCTCCACTTT.

The rearrangement links TRBV7-8 to TRBJ2-1, with D perhaps TRBD1 or TRBD2 (5 bases each). Germline V CDR1 and CDR2: SGHVS, FQNEAQ. V was cut by 5 bases and J by 2 bases, with 19 bases left in between. This CDR3 is built from 17 residues. CDR3 loop: CASSKGQGLGAYNEQFF. CDR3 in DNA: TGTGCCAGCAGCAAAGGCCAGGGTCTGGGGGCCTACAATGAGCAGTTCTTC.

This clone is a singleton in its sample. The J gene is TRBJ1-2, the V gene TRBV28; D uncertain. Germline lookup yields CDR1 MDHEN and CDR2 SYDVKM. The V end was cut by 3 bases, the J end by 8 bases, with 10 bases between. The CDR3 is made up of 12 amino acids. The CDR3 is CASSLAVGGYTF. The DNA for the CDR3 is TGTGCCAGCAGTTTGGCGGTTGGGGGCTACACCTTC.

This chain connects TRBV5-8 to TRBJ2-5; perhaps TRBD2 as D (5 bases). V lost 3 bases to trimming and J lost 5 bases, with 20 bases between them. The CDR3 contains 16 residues. Germline-derived CDR1 and CDR2 are SGHTS and YDEGEE. In DNA, the CDR3 is TGTGCCAGCAGCTCCCCCACCCTAGCTTTACTGGAGACCCAGTACTTC. It yields the protein CASSSPTLALLETQYF. Full variable domain (missing parts from reference TRBV5-8 and TRBJ2-5): EAGVTQSPTHLIKTRGQQATLRCSPISGHTSVYWYQQALGLGLQFLLWYDEGEERNRGNFPPRFSGRQFPNYSSELNVNALELEDSALYLCASSSPTLALLETQYFGPGTRLLVL.

The chain couples TRBV29-1 to TRBJ1-2; D perhaps matches TRBD1 (6 bases). CDR1 SQVTM and CDR2 ANQGSEA come from the germline V gene. V dropped 2 bases and J dropped 8 bases, with 15 bases sitting between them. This CDR3 is built from 13 residues. CDR3 region: CSVETGAGGGYTF. The CDR3 DNA reads TGCAGCGTTGAAACGGGGGCTGGGGGCGGCTACACCTTC.

This sequence joins TRBV7-6 and TRBJ2-1; 14 positions agree with TRBD2. The germline V gene has CDR1 SGHVS and CDR2 FNYEAQ. This CDR3 comprises 17 residues. V shed 3 bases and J 5 bases; nucleotides not matched to a gene: 6. This chain's CDR3 is CASSFGLAGGIDNEQFF. The CDR3 nucleotides read TGTGCCAGCAGCTTTGGACTAGCGGGGGGTATCGACAATGAGCAGTTCTTC.

This sequence joins TRBV4-1 and TRBJ2-1; D gene unclear. CDR1 and CDR2 from the germline V gene are MGHRA and YSYEKL. The CDR3 length is 16 residues. V was trimmed by 5 bases and J by 0 bases, leaving 14 bases between them. The chain's CDR3 is CASSSRGPSSYNEQFF. The CDR3 DNA is TGCGCCAGCAGCTCCCGAGGACCCAGCTCCTACAATGAGCAGTTCTTC.